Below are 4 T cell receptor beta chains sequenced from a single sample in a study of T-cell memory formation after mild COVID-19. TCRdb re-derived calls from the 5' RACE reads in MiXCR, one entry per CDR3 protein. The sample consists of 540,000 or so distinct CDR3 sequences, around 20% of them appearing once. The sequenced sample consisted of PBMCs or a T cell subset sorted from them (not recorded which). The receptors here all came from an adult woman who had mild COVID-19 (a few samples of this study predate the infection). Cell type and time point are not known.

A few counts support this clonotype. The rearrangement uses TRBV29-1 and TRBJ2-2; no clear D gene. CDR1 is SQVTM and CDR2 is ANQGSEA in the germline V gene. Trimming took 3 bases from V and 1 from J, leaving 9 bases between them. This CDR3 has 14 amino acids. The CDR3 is CSVDSRMNTGELFF. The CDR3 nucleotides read TGCAGCGTTGACTCCAGGATGAACACCGGGGAGCTGTTTTTT.

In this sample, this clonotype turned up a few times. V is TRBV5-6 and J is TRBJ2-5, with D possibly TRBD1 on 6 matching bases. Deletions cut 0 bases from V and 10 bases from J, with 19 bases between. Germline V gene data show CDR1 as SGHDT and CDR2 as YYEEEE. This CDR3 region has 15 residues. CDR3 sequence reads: CASSLAGQGNGNQYF. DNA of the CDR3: TGTGCCAGCAGCTTGGCCGGGCAGGGGAATGGGAACCAGTACTTC.

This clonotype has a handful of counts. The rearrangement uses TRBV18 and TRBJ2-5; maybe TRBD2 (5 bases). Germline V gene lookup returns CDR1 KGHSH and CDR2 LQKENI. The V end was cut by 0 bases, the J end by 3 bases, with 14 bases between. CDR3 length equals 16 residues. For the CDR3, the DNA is TGTGCCAGCTCACCACCGTGGGAATGGGGAGAAGAGACCCAGTACTTC. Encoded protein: CASSPPWEWGEETQYF.

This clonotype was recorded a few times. CDR3 DNA: TGTGCCAGCAGTTATGTTATGTGGGACACTGAAGCTTTCTTT. This translates into CASSYVMWDTEAFF. The chain carries TRBV6-2 or TRBV6-3 and TRBJ1-1; D is unresolved. Trimming took off 3 bases at V and 3 bases at J, with 11 bases between the two ends. Germline V gene data show CDR1 as MNHEY and CDR2 as SVGEGT. The CDR3 has 14 residues.